This T cell receptor beta chain derives from a study of regulatory and conventional T cells in RAG deficiency. Measured with immunoSEQ multiplex PCR; TCRdb has only the in-frame clones, and not every one. Here the sample spans 45,000 or so clones, about 90% being singletons. Genomic DNA came from blood conventional CD4+ T cells gated CD25-low CD127-high. The CDR3 consists of 20 residues. Trimming took 4 bases from V and 0 from J, leaving 22 bases between them. Germline V gives CDR1 MNHNS, CDR2 SASEGT. These data were likewise used in another study, on regulatory T cells. That source adds: The primer mix had 52 TRBV and 13 TRBJ primers.

The specimen was CD4+ effector T cells sorted from blood. The sequence came from a human donor in good health. The chain is built from TRBV6-1 and TRBJ1-6; possibly TRBD1 for D (6 bases). CDR3 sequence: CASSVPGQDYRSSYNSPLHF. The DNA for the CDR3 is TGTGCCAGCAGTGTACCGGGACAAGATTACCGAAGCTCCTATAATTCACCCCTCCACTTT.